Listed below are T cell receptor beta chains from one sample, sequenced in a study of cytomegalovirus exposure and HLA in healthy donors. Here immunoSEQ multiplex PCR was the method, and the copy in TCRdb shows in-frame clones only, minus some. The sample contains around 180,000 clones, roughly 80% of which appear only once. Material for sequencing was PBMCs. The receptor source for this set is a man between 18 and 35 years old in good health and CMV-seronegative. Each CDR3 is given with its conserved first and last residue. A D gene is named only where the DNA matches it firmly. Clone sizes are given selectively: once, few, many, or a class where the clone is expanded.

D gene,V gene,clone size,J gene,CDR3 protein,CDR3 DNA
NA,TRBV21-1,NA,TRBJ1-1,CASSKEQGNTEAFF,TGTGCCAGCAGCAAAGAACAGGGGAACACTGAAGCTTTCTTT
NA,TRBV5-1,once,TRBJ1-1,CASSLAQGGFEAFF,TGCGCCAGCAGCTTGGCTCAGGGAGGCTTTGAAGCTTTCTTT
NA,TRBV5-1,once,TRBJ1-1,CASSLTSGSTEAFF,TGCGCCAGCAGCTTGACATCGGGGTCCACTGAAGCTTTCTTT
NA,TRBV29-1,once,TRBJ2-7,CSALSRDNPYEQYF,TGCAGCGCATTATCCCGGGACAACCCCTACGAGCAGTACTTC
NA,TRBV7-8,NA,TRBJ2-3,CASSLGGALYTQYF,TGTGCCAGCAGCTTAGGAGGAGCCCTCTATACGCAGTATTTT
TRBD2,TRBV29-1,once,TRBJ2-3,CSVDGLAISTDTQYF,TGCAGCGTTGATGGACTAGCGATTAGCACAGATACGCAGTATTTT
TRBD1,TRBV27,NA,TRBJ1-5,CASSVDRSNQPQHF,TGTGCCAGCAGTGTGGACAGGAGCAATCAGCCCCAGCATTTT
NA,TRBV25-1,NA,TRBJ2-6,CASSEARTAGANVLTF,TGTGCCAGCAGTGAAGCGAGGACAGCTGGGGCCAACGTCCTGACTTTC
NA,TRBV27,NA,TRBJ1-1,CASSLKRRSEAFF,TGTGCCAGCAGTTTAAAGAGAAGATCTGAAGCTTTCTTT
NA,TRBV6-6,NA,TRBJ2-2,CASSYPGGSGELFF,TGTGCCAGCAGTTATCCGGGTGGATCCGGGGAGCTGTTTTTT
TRBD1,TRBV6-1,few,TRBJ1-2,CASSESDRVGYGYTF,TGTGCCAGCAGTGAATCAGACAGGGTCGGCTATGGCTACACCTTC
TRBD2,TRBV7-2,NA,TRBJ2-7,CASSFGTSGSYEQYF,TGTGCCAGCAGCTTCGGGACTAGCGGGAGTTACGAGCAGTACTTC
NA,TRBV29-1,NA,TRBJ2-1,CSGGERDGEQFF,TGCAGCGGGGGGGAAAGGGACGGTGAGCAGTTCTTC
TRBD1,TRBV2,once,TRBJ1-1,CASSGTGAGTEAFF,TGTGCCAGCAGTGGGACAGGGGCGGGGACTGAAGCTTTCTTT
TRBD1,TRBV13,NA,TRBJ1-1,CASDHRGLTEAFF,TGTGCCTCAGACCACAGGGGGCTCACTGAAGCTTTCTTT
NA,TRBV18,NA,TRBJ2-2,CASSPPQGTGELFF,TGTGCCAGCTCACCTCCTCAGGGGACCGGGGAGCTGTTTTTT
TRBD1,TRBV13,once,TRBJ2-3,CATYGDRKADTQYF,TGTGCCACCTACGGGGACAGGAAGGCAGATACGCAGTATTTT
NA,TRBV11-3,NA,TRBJ1-4,CASTFPRDNEKLFF,TGTGCCAGCACCTTTCCCAGGGATAATGAAAAACTGTTTTTT
NA,TRBV7-2,NA,TRBJ1-2,CASSLDRVYGYTF,TGTGCCAGCAGCTTAGACAGAGTCTATGGCTACACCTTC
TRBD2,TRBV2,NA,TRBJ2-2,CASVGGSGTGELFF,TGTGCCAGCGTCGGGGGGTCAGGGACCGGGGAGCTGTTTTTT
TRBD1,TRBV6-5,NA,TRBJ2-7,CASSYSGDSSYEQYF,TGTGCCAGCAGTTACTCAGGGGACAGCTCCTACGAGCAGTACTTC
NA,TRBV28,NA,TRBJ1-2,CASSLPGGVFNYGYTF,TGTGCCAGCAGTTTACCTGGGGGGGTGTTTAACTATGGCTACACCTTC
NA,TRBV7-2,NA,TRBJ1-3,CASSPLSSSGNTIYF,TGTGCCAGCAGCCCACTTTCAAGCTCTGGAAACACCATATATTTT
NA,TRBV2,NA,TRBJ2-1,CASRQGFGSYNEQFF,TGTGCCAGCAGACAGGGTTTCGGCTCCTACAATGAGCAGTTCTTC
TRBD2,TRBV6-5,NA,TRBJ2-5,CASSYLAGDKETQYF,TGTGCCAGCAGTTACCTAGCGGGGGACAAAGAGACCCAGTACTTC
TRBD2,TRBV7-9,NA,TRBJ2-3,CASSFEGGSKDTQYF,TGTGCCAGCAGCTTCGAGGGCGGGAGTAAAGATACGCAGTATTTT
NA,TRBV7-8,NA,TRBJ1-6,CASSVQDSGNSPLHF,TGTGCCAGCAGCGTCCAGGACAGTGGGAATTCACCCCTCCACTTT
TRBD1,TRBV7-2,NA,TRBJ2-5,CASSSQGLWETQYF,TGTGCCAGCAGCTCACAGGGGTTGTGGGAGACCCAGTACTTC
TRBD1,TRBV15,NA,TRBJ2-7,CATSKPGQGYEQYF,TGTGCCACCAGCAAGCCGGGACAGGGCTACGAGCAGTACTTC
NA,TRBV10-3,once,TRBJ1-2,CAISSGTNYGYTF,TGTGCCATCAGTTCAGGAACTAACTATGGCTACACCTTC
NA,TRBV7-8,NA,TRBJ1-1,CASSTNTEAFF,TGTGCCAGCAGCACTAACACTGAAGCTTTCTTT
NA,TRBV7-8,once,TRBJ1-4,CASSYVGGGSEKLFF,TGTGCCAGCAGCTACGTCGGGGGGGGCTCGGAAAAACTGTTTTTT
NA,TRBV29-1,NA,TRBJ2-4,CSVDRGEDIQYF,TGCAGCGTTGATAGAGGAGAAGACATTCAGTACTTC
NA,TRBV18,NA,TRBJ1-2,CASSPAAAYGYTF,TGTGCCAGCTCACCCGCGGCTGCATATGGCTACACCTTC
TRBD1,TRBV28,NA,TRBJ2-6,CASSSKKTGAGANVLTF,TGTGCCAGCAGTTCCAAGAAGACAGGGGCTGGGGCCAACGTCCTGACTTTC
NA,TRBV6-5,once,TRBJ2-4,CASSYSETTKNIQYF,TGTGCCAGCAGTTACTCCGAGACAACAAAAAACATTCAGTACTTC
NA,TRBV4-2,few,TRBJ2-5,CASSQVGGGVETQYF,TGTGCCAGCAGCCAAGTTGGAGGGGGGGTGGAGACCCAGTACTTC
NA,TRBV2,NA,TRBJ2-1,CASIKDTSSYNEQFF,TGTGCCAGCATAAAGGACACGAGCTCCTACAATGAGCAGTTCTTC
TRBD1,TRBV15,NA,TRBJ2-7,CATKRDSSYEQYF,TGTGCCACCAAGAGGGACAGCTCCTACGAGCAGTACTTC
NA,TRBV18,NA,TRBJ1-2,CASSPPPGLLLYSYGYTF,TGTGCCAGCTCACCACCGCCGGGACTACTCCTCTATTCCTATGGCTACACCTTC
NA,TRBV19,NA,TRBJ2-7,CASSIFAGTYEQYF,TGTGCCAGTAGTATATTTGCGGGGACCTACGAGCAGTACTTC
NA,TRBV6-1,NA,TRBJ2-5,CASSENREEETQYF,TGTGCCAGCAGTGAAAACAGGGAAGAGGAGACCCAGTACTTC
NA,TRBV19,once,TRBJ2-7,CASSIGHPIYDEQYF,TGTGCCAGTAGTATTGGACACCCCATCTACGACGAGCAGTACTTC